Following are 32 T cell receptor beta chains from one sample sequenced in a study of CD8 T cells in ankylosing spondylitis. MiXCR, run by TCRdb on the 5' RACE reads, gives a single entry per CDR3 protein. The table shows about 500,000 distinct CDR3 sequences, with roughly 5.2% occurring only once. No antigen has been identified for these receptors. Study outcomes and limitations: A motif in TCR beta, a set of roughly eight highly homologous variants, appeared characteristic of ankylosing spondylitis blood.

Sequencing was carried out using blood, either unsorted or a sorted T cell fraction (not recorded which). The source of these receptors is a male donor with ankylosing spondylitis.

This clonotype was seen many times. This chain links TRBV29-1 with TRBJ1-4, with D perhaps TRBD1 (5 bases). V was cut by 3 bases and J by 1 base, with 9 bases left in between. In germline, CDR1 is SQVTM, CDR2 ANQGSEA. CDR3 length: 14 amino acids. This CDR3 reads CSVEARGTNEKLFF. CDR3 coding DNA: TGCAGCGTTGAGGCTAGGGGAACTAATGAAAAACTGTTTTTT. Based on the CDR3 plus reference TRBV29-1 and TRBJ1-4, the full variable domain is SAVISQKPSRDICQRGTSLTIQCQVDSQVTMMFWYRQQPGQSLTLIATANQGSEATYESGFVIDKFPISRPNLTFSTLTVSNMSPEDSSIYLCSVEARGTNEKLFFGSGTQLSVL.

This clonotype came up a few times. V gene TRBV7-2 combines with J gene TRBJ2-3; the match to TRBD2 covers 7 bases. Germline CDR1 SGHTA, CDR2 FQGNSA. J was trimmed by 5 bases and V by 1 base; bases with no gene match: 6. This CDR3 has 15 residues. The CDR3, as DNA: TGTGCCAGCAGCTTAGAGGGGACGGGGGGAGATACGCAGTATTTT. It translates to CASSLEGTGGDTQYF.

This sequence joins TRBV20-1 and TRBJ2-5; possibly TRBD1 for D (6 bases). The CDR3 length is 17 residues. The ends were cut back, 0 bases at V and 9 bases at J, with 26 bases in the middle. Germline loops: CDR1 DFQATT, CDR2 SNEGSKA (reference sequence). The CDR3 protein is CSAREDQFHTGIRPQYF. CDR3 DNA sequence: TGCAGTGCTAGAGAAGATCAATTTCATACAGGGATAAGGCCCCAGTACTTC.

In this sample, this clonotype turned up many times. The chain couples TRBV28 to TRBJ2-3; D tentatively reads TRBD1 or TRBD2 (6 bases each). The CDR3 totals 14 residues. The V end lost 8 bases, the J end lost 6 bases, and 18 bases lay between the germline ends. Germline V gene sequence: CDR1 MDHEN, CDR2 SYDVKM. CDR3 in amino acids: CASWGAVASDTQYF. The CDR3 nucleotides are TGTGCCAGCTGGGGGGCGGTTGCCAGCGATACGCAGTATTTT.

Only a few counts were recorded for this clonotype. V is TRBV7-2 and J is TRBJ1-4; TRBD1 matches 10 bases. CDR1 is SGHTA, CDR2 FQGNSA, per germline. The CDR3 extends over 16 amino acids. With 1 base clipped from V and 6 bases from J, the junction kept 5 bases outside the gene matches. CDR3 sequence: CASSLGDRGKHEKLFF. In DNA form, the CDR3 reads TGTGCCAGCAGCTTAGGGGACAGGGGAAAGCATGAAAAACTGTTTTTT. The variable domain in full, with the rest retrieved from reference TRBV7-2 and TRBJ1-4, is GAGVSQSPSNKVTEKGKDVELRCDPISGHTALYWYRQSLGQGLEFLIYFQGNSAPDKSGLPSDRFSAERTGGSVSTLTIQRTQQEDSAVYLCASSLGDRGKHEKLFFGSGTQLSVL.

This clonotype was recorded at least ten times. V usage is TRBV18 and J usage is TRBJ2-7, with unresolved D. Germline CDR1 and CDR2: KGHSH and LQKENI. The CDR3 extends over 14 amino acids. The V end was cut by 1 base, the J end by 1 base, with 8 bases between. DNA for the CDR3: TGTGCCAGCTCACCACAAGGACGTTCCTACGAGCAGTACTTC. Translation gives CASSPQGRSYEQYF.

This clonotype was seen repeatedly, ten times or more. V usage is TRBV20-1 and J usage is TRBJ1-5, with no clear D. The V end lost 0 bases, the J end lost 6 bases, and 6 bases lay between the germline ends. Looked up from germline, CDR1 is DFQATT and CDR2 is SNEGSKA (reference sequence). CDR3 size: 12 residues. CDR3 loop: CSARDPGQPQHF. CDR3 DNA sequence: TGCAGTGCTAGAGATCCGGGTCAGCCCCAGCATTTT.

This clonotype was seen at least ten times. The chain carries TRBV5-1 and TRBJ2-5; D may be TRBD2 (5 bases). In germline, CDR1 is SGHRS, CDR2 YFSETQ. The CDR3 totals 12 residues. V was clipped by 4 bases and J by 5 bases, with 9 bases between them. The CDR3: CASSHGLETQYF. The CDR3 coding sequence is TGCGCCAGCAGCCATGGACTGGAGACCCAGTACTTC.

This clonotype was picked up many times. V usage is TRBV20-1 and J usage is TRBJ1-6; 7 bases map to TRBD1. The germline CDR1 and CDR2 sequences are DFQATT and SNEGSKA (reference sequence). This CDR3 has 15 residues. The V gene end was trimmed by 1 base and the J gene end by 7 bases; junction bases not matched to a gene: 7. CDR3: CSARARDRANSPLHF. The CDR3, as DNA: TGCAGTGCTAGAGCACGGGACAGAGCCAATTCACCCCTCCACTTT.

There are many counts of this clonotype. This chain's CDR3 is CSVQTYPGVSYEQYF. DNA for the CDR3: TGCAGTGTTCAAACCTACCCAGGGGTCTCCTACGAGCAGTACTTC. V gene TRBV20-1 combines with J gene TRBJ2-7; weak D call: TRBD1 (6 bases). Between the trimmed V and J ends, which lost 7 bases and 0 bases, there was a span of 19 bases. CDR3 length: 15 residues. The germline V gene has CDR1 DFQATT and CDR2 SNEGSKA (reference sequence).

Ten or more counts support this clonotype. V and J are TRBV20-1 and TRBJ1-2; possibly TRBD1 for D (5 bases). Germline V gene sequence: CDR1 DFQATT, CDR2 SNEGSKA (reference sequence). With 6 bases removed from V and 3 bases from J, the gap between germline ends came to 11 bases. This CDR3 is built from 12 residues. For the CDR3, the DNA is TGCAGTGCCCCAGGGCCATACTATGGCTACACCTTC. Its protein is CSAPGPYYGYTF.

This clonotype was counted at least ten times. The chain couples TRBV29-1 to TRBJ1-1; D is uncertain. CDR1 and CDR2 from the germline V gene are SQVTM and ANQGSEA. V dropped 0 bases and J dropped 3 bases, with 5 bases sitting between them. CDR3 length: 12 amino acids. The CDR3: CSVEDRDTEAFF. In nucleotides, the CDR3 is TGCAGCGTTGAAGACCGCGACACTGAAGCTTTCTTT.

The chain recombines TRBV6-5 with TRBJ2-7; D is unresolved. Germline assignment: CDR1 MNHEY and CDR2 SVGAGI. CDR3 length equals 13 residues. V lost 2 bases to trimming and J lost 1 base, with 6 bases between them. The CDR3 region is CASSYTDSYEQYF. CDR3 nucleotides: TGTGCCAGCAGTTACACTGATTCCTACGAGCAGTACTTC.

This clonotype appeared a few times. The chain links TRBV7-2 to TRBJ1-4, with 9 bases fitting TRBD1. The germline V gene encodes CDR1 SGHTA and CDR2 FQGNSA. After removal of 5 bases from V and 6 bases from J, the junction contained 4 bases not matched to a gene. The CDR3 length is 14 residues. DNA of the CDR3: TGTGCCAGCAGCACCCGGACAGGGGATGAAAAACTGTTTTTT. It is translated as CASSTRTGDEKLFF.

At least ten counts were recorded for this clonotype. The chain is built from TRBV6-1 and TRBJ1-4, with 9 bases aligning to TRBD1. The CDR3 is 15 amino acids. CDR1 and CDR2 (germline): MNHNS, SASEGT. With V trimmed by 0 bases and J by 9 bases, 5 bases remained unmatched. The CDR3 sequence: CASSEATGGSKKLFF. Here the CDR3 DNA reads TGTGCCAGCAGTGAAGCGACAGGGGGGTCGAAAAAACTGTTTTTT.

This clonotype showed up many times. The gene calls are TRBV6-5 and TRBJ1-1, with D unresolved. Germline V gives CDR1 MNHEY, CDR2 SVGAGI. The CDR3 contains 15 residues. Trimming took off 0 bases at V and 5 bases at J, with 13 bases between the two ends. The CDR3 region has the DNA TGTGCCAGCAGTTACTCTGGCCTCCGGAGGACTGAAGCTTTCTTT. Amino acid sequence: CASSYSGLRRTEAFF.

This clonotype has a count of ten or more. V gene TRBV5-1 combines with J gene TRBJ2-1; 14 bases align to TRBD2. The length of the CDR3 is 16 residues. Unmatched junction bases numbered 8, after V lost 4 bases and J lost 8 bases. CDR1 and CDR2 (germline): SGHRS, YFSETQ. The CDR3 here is CASSRLTSGGAHEQFF. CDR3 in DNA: TGCGCCAGCAGCAGGTTGACTAGCGGGGGGGCCCATGAGCAGTTCTTC.

CDR3 amino acids: CASSPGFESPLHF. The CDR3 DNA is TGTGCCAGCAGCCCAGGGTTTGAGTCACCCCTCCACTTT. The chain has TRBV7-9 and TRBJ1-6, with D possibly being TRBD1 (5 bases). This CDR3 has 13 amino acids. Germline loops: CDR1 SEHNR, CDR2 FQNEAQ (reference sequence). Trimming shortened V by 5 bases and J by 10 bases, and 12 bases separated the two germline ends.

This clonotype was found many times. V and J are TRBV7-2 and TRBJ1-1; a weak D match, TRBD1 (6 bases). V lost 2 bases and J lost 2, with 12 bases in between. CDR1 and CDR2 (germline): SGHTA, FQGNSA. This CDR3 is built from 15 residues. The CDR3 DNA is TGTGCCAGCAGCTTATCAGGGGTCTTAAACACTGAAGCTTTCTTT. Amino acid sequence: CASSLSGVLNTEAFF.

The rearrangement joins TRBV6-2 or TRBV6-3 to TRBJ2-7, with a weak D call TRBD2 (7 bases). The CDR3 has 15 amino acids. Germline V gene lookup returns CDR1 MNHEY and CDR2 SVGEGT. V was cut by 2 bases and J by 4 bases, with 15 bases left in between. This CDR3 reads CASSYGGAVSYEQYF. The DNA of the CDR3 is TGTGCCAGCAGTTACGGGGGGGCCGTTTCGTACGAGCAGTACTTC.

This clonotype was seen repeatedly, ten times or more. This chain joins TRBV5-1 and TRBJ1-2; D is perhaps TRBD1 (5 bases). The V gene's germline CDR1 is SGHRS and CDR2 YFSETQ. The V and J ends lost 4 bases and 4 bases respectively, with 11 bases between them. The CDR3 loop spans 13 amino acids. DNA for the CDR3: TGCGCCAGCAGCGAGTCAGGGTTCTATGGCTACACCTTC. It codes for CASSESGFYGYTF.

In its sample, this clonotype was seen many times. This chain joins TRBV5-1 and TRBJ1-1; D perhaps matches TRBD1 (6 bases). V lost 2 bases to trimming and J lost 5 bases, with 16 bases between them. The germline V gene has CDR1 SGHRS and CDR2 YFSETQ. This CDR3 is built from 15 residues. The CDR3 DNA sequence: TGCGCCAGCAGCTTTGGGGGGCGCGGGGAAACTGAAGCTTTCTTT. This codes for CASSFGGRGETEAFF.

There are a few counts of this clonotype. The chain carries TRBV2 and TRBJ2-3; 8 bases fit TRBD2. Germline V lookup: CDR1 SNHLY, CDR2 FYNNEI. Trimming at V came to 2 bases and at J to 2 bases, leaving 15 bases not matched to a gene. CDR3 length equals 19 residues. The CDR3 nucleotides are TGTGCCAGCAGTGAAAAAGTCTTAGGACTAGCCCTCATCACAGATACGCAGTATTTT. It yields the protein CASSEKVLGLALITDTQYF.

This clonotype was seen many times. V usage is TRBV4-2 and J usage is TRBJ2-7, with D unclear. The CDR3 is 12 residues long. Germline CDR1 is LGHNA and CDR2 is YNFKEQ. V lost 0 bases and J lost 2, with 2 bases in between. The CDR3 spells CASSQDAYEQYF. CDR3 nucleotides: TGTGCCAGCAGCCAAGACGCCTACGAGCAGTACTTC.

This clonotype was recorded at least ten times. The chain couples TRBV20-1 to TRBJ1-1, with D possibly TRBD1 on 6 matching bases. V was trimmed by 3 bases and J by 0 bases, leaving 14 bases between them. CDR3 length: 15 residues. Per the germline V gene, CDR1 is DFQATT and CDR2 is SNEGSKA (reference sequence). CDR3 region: CSARPGQFMNTEAFF. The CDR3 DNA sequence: TGCAGTGCTAGGCCTGGACAGTTCATGAACACTGAAGCTTTCTTT.

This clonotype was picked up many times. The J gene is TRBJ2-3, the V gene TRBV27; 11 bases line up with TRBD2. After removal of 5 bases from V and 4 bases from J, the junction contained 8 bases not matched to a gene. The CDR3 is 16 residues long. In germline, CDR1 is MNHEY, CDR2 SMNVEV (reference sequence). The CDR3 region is CASSRILAGGPDTQYF. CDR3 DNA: TGTGCCAGCAGTCGCATCCTAGCGGGAGGACCAGATACGCAGTATTTT.

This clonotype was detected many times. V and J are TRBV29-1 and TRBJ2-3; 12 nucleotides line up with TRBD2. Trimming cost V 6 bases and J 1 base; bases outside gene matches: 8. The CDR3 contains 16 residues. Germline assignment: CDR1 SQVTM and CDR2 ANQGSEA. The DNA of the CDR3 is TGCAGCGTCCCCCCCTGGACTAGCGGGGGCACAGATACGCAGTATTTT. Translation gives CSVPPWTSGGTDTQYF.

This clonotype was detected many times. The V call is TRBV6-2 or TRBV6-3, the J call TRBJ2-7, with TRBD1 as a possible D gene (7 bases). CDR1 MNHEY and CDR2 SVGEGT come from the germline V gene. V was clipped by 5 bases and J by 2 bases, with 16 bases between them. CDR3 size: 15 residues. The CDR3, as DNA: TGTGCCAGCAGTCCCCGGAGGGGGCAGGCCTACGAGCAGTACTTC. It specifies CASSPRRGQAYEQYF.

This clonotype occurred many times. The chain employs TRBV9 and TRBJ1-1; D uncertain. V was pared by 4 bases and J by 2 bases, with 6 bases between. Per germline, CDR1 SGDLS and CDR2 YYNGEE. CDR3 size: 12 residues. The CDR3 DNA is TGTGCCAGCAGCCAAATCAACACTGAAGCTTTCTTT. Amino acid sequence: CASSQINTEAFF.

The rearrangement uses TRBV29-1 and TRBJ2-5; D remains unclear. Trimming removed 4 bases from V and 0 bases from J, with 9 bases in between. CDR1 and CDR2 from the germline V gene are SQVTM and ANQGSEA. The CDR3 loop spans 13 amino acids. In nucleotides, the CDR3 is TGCAGCGTTGCCCAGACTTACCAAGAGACCCAGTACTTC. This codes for CSVAQTYQETQYF.

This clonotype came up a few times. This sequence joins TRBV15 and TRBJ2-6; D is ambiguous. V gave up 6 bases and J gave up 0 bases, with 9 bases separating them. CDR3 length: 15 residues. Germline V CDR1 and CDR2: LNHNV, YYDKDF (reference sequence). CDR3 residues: CATRAKSSGANVLTF. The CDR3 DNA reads TGTGCCACCAGGGCGAAATCCTCTGGGGCCAACGTCCTGACTTTC.

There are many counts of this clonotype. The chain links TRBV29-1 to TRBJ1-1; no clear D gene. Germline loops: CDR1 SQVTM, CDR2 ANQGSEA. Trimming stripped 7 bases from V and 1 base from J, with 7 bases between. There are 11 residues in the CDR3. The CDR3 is CSAQPNTEAFF. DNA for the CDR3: TGCAGCGCACAGCCGAACACTGAAGCTTTCTTT.